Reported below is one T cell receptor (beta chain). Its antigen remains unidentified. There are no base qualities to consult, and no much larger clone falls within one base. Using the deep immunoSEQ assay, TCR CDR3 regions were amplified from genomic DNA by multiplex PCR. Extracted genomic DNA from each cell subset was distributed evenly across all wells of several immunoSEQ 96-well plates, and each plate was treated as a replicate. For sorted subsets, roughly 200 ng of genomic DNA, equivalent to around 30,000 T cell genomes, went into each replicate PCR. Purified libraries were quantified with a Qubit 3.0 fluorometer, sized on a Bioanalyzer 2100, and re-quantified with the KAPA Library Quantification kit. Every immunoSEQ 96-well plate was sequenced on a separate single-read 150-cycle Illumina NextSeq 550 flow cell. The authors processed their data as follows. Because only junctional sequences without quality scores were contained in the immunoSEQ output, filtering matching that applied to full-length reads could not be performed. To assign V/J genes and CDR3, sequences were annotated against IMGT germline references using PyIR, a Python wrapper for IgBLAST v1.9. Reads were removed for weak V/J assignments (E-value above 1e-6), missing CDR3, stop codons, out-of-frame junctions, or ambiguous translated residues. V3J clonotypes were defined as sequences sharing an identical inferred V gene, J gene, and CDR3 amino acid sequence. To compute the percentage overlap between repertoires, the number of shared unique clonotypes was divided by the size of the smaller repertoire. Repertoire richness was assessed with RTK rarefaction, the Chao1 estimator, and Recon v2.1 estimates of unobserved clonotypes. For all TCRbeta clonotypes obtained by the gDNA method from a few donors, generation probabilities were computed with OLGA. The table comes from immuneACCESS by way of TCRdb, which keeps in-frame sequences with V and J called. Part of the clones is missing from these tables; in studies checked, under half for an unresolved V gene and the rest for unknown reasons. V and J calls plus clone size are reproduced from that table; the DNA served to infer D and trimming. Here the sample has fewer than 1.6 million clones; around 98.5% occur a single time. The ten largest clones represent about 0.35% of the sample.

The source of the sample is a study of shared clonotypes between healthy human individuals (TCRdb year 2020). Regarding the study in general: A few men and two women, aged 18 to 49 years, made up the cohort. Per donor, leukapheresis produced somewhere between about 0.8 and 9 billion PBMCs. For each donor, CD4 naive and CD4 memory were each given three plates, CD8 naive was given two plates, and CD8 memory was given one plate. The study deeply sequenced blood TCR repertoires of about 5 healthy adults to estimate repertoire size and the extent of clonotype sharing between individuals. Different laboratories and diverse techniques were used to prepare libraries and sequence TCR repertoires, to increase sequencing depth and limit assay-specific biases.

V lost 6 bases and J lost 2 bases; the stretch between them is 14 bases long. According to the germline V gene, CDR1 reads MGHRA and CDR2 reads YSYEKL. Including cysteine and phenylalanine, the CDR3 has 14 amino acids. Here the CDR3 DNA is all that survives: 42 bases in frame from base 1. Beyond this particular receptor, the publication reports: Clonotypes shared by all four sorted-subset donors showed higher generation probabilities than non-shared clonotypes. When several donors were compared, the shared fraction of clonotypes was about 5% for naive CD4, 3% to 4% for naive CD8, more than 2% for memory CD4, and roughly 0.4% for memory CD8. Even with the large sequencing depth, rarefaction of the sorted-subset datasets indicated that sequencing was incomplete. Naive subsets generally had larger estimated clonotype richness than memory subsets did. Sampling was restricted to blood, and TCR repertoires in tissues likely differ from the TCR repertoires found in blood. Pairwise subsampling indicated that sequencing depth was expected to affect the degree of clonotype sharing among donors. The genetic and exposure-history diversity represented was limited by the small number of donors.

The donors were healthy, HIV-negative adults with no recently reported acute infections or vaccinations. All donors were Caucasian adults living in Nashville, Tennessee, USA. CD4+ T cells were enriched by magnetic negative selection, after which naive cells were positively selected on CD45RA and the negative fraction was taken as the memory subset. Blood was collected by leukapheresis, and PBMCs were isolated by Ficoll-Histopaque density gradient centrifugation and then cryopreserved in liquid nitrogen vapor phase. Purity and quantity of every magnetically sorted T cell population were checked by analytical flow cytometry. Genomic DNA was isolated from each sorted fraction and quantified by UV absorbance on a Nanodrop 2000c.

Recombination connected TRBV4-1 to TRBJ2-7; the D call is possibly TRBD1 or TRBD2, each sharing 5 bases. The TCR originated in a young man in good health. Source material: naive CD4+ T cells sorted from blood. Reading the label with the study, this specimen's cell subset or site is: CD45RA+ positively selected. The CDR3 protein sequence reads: CASRPGPLAYEQYF. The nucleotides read TGCGCCAGCAGACCGGGACCCTTAGCCTACGAGCAGTACTTC.